The present TCR beta chain was sequenced within a study of blood T cell repertoires in COVID-19. Per the germline V gene, CDR1 is MGHRA and CDR2 is YSYEKL. The junction had 1 base not matched to a gene; V was cut back by 9 bases and J by 10 bases. There are 10 residues in the CDR3. TCRdb's copy holds only in-frame clones and misses some; the assay was immunoSEQ multiplex PCR. The data contain more than 250,000 clones, about 90% of them singletons. This TCR came from a woman in her 30s who had recovered from COVID-19. V usage is TRBV4-1 and J usage is TRBJ2-3, with TRBD2 matching 10 bases. The specimen sequenced was peripheral blood. CDR3 sequence: CASGTSAQYF. CDR3 DNA: TGCGCCAGTGGGACTAGCGCGCAGTATTTT.